This T cell receptor beta chain derives from a study of blood T cell repertoires in COVID-19 (TCRdb year 2020). About the full investigation: Samples from collaborators originated in the United States, Italy and Spain and spanned both the acute and convalescent phases of COVID-19. The prospective study material was composed of cDNA or gDNA derived from T cells, B-cell-depleted T cells, or PBMCs. The dataset comprised deeply sampled blood TCRbeta repertoires from subjects exposed to, actively infected with, or recovered from COVID-19. A freely available public database, intended as a resource for researchers studying the immune response to SARS-CoV-2, is where the repertoires were released. Samples were obtained from the ongoing ImmuneRACE study (first 160 participants) and from some 1,200 subjects provided by 6 global collaborators. A de-identified subject ID, COVID-19 status, age in years and sex were almost always included in the sample metadata. Where available, HLA class I and class II types were taken from metadata supplied by the sample provider and were not determined by assay-based typing.

For this clone: This clone's antigen is unknown. It has no much larger one-base neighbor in the sample; base qualities were not kept.

General findings and caveats noted by the study authors: The amount of clinical and demographic metadata varied by source and participant and was provided uncurated.

CDR1 SGHTA and CDR2 FQGNSA were looked up in the germline V gene. Compared with germline, V lacks 0 bases and J lacks 3 bases; bases without a gene match: 5. Including the terminal cysteine and phenylalanine, the CDR3 comprises 16 residues. CDR3 DNA only is kept here, 48 bases in frame from base 1. Each collaborating institution followed its own protocols to collect whole blood in K2EDTA tubes. For TCRbeta analysis, collaborators shipped samples in one of three forms: frozen whole blood, isolated PBMCs, or DNA extracted from either of those sample types. TCRbeta CDR3 regions were amplified from genomic DNA using the immunoSEQ Assay, a bias-controlled multiplex PCR. Per the authors' processing: The number of nucleated cells in each sample was estimated by amplification of reference gene primers within the assay. To quantify the absolute abundance of each unique TCRbeta CDR3 rearrangement, sequence reads were collapsed and filtered. For each sample, productive Simpson clonality was calculated as the square root of Simpson's diversity index over productive rearrangements. TCRdb obtained this table from immuneACCESS and retained in-frame rearrangements with V and J assigned. These tables miss some clones; where compared with another copy, unresolved V genes account for less than half of the shortfall, and the remainder is unexplained. V and J calls and clone size come straight from that table; D and trimming were deduced from the DNA. For this sample the table gives around 100,000 clones, of which more than 75% were detected only once. The ten largest clones add up to around 12% of the sample.

This TCR was recovered from a human donor in a cohort sampled during active COVID-19. Specimen: peripheral blood. The rearranged chain carries TRBV7-2 and TRBJ2-7, and 10 junction bases match TRBD1. The CDR3 is CASSLAGGTGDYEQYF. Here is the DNA: TGTGCCAGCAGCTTAGCGGGGGGGACAGGGGACTACGAGCAGTACTTC.